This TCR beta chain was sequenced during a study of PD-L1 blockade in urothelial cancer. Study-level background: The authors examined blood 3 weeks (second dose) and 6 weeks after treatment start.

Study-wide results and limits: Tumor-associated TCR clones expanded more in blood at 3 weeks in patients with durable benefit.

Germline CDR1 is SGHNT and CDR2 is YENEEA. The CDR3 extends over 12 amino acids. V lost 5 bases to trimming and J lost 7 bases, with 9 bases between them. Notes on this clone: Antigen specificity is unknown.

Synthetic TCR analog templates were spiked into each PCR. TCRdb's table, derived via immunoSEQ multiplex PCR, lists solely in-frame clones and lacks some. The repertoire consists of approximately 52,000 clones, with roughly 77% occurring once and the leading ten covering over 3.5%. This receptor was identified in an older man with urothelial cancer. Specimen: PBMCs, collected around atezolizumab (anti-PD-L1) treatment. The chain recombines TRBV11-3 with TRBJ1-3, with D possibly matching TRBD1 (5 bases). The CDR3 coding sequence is TGTGCCAGCAGCCTCGCAGGGAACACCATATATTTT. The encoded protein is CASSLAGNTIYF.